This TCR beta chain was sequenced for a study of blood T cells in healthy people across ages. This clonotype was counted only a few times. With V trimmed by 1 base and J by 4 bases, 3 bases remained unmatched. In germline, CDR1 is LGHNA, CDR2 YNFKEQ. The CDR3 totals 16 residues. Primers used in a second PCR of roughly 7 to 12 cycles were a sample-barcoded 5' primer and a J-beta primer mix. TCRdb reprocessed the 5' RACE reads via MiXCR and lists one record per CDR3 protein. The profile shows hundreds of thousands of distinct CDR3 sequences, approximately 49% of them singletons. The rearrangement uses TRBV4-2 and TRBJ2-3, with 12 bases matching TRBD2. The sequenced sample consisted of blood. The sequence was collected from an older woman in good health. The CDR3 region is CASSQGLAGEADTQYF. The CDR3 DNA reads as TGTGCCAGCAGCCAAGGACTAGCGGGAGAAGCAGATACGCAGTATTTT.